Listed below are T cell receptor beta chains from one sample, sequenced in a study of T cells expressing NK-cell markers. TCRdb reworked the 5' RACE reads into one entry per CDR3 protein, no DNA. The sample holds over 150,000 distinct CDR3 sequences. The sequencing sample was made of blood T cells: a sorted CD56 or NKG2C T cell subset, CD4+ or CD8+ T cells, or bulk PBMC T cells (not recorded which). The receptors stem from a woman aged 50 to 60 in good health. Each CDR3 is given with its conserved first and last residue.

>TRBV7-9|TRBJ2-1
CASRPPGAGGPVEQFF
>TRBV27|TRBJ2-1
CASSPGPYNEQFF
>TRBV29-1|TRBJ2-1
CSVEGRGRVDNEQFF
>TRBV5-4|TRBJ2-6
CASTPPDSSGANVLTF
>TRBV29-1|TRBJ2-2
CSVPGLDTGELFF
>TRBV3-1|TRBJ2-3
CASSQDDRLAGGTDTQYF
>TRBV7-6|TRBJ2-3
CASSLGEVDTQYF
>TRBV24-1|TRBJ2-1
CATSDSYRPNEQFF
>TRBV3-1|TRBJ2-1
CASSPLAGSYRNEQFF
>TRBV4-1|TRBJ2-1
CASSQEWTINEQFF
>TRBV7-8|TRBJ2-1
CASSPGLAVEQFF
>TRBV6-6|TRBJ2-2
CASSTWAGELFF
>TRBV5-1|TRBJ2-1
CASSFAAPHSNEQFF
>TRBV20-1|TRBJ1-5
CSASAIGDQPQHF
>TRBV7-9|TRBJ1-1
CASSYTGSNTEAFF
>TRBV5-1|TRBJ2-3
CASSSTKSGGDTQYF
>TRBV19|TRBJ2-1
CASSISGSEEQFF
>TRBV6-5|TRBJ1-5
CASREGGSNQPQHF
>TRBV19|TRBJ2-7
CASTFDRGGTGEQYF
>TRBV20-1|TRBJ2-4
CSARGIQGAFGKNIQYF
>TRBV7-9|TRBJ2-7
CASSPGINSYEQYF
>TRBV24-1|TRBJ2-1
CATSDPASSNEQFF
>TRBV2|TRBJ2-1
CASEGQGNAQFF
>TRBV27|TRBJ2-7
CASSLSSPGSTTPREQYF